A selection of T cell receptor beta chains follows, all from one sample in a study of immune evolution from preneoplasia to lung adenocarcinoma. Assay used: immunoSEQ multiplex PCR; TCRdb lists only in-frame clones, some missing. The table includes fewer than 5,500 clones, approximately 87% detected once. Sequenced input: FFPE minimally invasive lung adenocarcinoma tissue. All receptors derive from a person aged 55-80 years with lung adenocarcinoma. Both conserved end residues are part of each CDR3.

v_call	j_call	cdr3_length	cdr3_aa
TRBV5-6	TRBJ1-1	14	CASSLRLVNTEAFF
TRBV9	TRBJ2-2	18	CASSVATGLAGVPGELFF
TRBV7-2	TRBJ1-2	13	CASSLERVSGYTF
TRBV15	TRBJ1-6	14	CATSLTVYNSPLHF
TRBV4-1	TRBJ2-7	16	CASSQDERTGTYEQYF